This T cell receptor (beta chain) originates from a study of shared clonotypes between healthy human individuals. General observations from the study: Tissues were not sampled, only blood, and their repertoires likely differ. As a rule, naive subsets had a larger estimated richness than memory subsets.

The CDR3 is 14 residues long. V was clipped by 6 bases and J by 0 bases, with 10 bases between them. Looked up from germline, CDR1 is SNHLY and CDR2 is FYNNEI. Per the original data handling: With immunoSEQ giving junction-only sequences and no quality scores, filtering differed. The assay was immunoSEQ multiplex PCR, and TCRdb's table has in-frame clones only and misses some. V and J calls and clone size follow that table, whereas D and trimming were derived from the DNA. The table includes millions of clones, over 85% detected once. A remark on this clone: Its specificity is not known.

In the CD4+ fraction, cells were divided into CD45RA+ naive and CD45RA-negative memory subsets. The material sequenced was naive CD4+ T cells sorted from blood. Sample subset: CD45RA+ positively selected. V usage is TRBV2 and J usage is TRBJ2-3; tentative D call: TRBD1 (6 bases). The receptor was isolated from a man younger than 30 in good health. CDR3 in amino acids: CASSPGHSTDTQYF. The CDR3 region has the DNA TGTGCCAGCAGCCCGGGACACAGCACAGATACGCAGTATTTT.